The source of this TCR beta chain is a study of T cells in Graves' hyperthyroidism and ophthalmopathy. There were TCR beta CDR3 regions amplified from RNA transcripts. Using the HTBI primer set, a first-round RT-PCR was run on the TCR CDR3. TCRdb re-analysed the multiplex PCR reads in MiXCR, keeping a single row per CDR3 protein. The table has approximately 600,000 distinct CDR3 sequences, 13% to 15% seen once. In germline, CDR1 is SQVTM, CDR2 ANQGSEA. This CDR3 spans 14 amino acids. The ends were cut back, 6 bases at V and 3 bases at J, with 18 bases in the middle. This TCR derives from a woman aged 18-30 years with Graves' ophthalmopathy. Sequencing was carried out using blood. This chain connects TRBV29-1 to TRBJ2-7, with D possibly being TRBD1 (5 bases). CDR3 loop: CSVELAGHNYEQYF. DNA for the CDR3: TGCAGCGTAGAGCTGGCAGGACACAACTACGAGCAGTACTTC.